These 6 T cell receptor beta chains share one sample of origin, sequenced in a study of T-cell reconstitution after alpha-beta-depleted transplantation in children (dated by TCRdb to the mid-2010s). Receptor amplification or capture employed PCR. This sample was sequenced with an Illumina HiSeq 2500. Molecular barcoding was employed in the preparation of TCR libraries, with unique molecular identifiers being used to normalize TCRbeta repertoire quantification. The raw public reads went through TCRdb reprocessing: fastp at Q25, MiXCR clone calling, in-frame beta chains kept. Each CDR3 protein gets just one entry, which takes the most common genes and DNA from the rows behind it. This sample is represented by hundreds of thousands of distinct CDR3 sequences; roughly 13% of them were singletons. The ten largest clonotypes hold approximately 4.3% of the sample. Sequenced material: PBMCs, taken from the stem cell graft. These receptors were taken from a human donor who donated a stem cell graft to a child with Fanconi anemia.

By sample fraction, this clonotype is medium-sized. The chain carries TRBV29-1 and TRBJ2-5, with D possibly being TRBD1 or TRBD2 (6 bases each). The germline V gene has CDR1 SQVTM and CDR2 ANQGSEA. V lost 3 bases to trimming and J lost 5 bases, with 10 bases between them. This CDR3 spans 12 amino acids. CDR3 in DNA: TGCAGCGTTGAGGAGGGGGACGAGACCCAGTACTTC. It encodes CSVEEGDETQYF.

Details on this clonotype: The DNA is left out, because the CDR3 cannot be placed on it with certainty; the CDR3 is given as TCRdb lists it. The chain recombines TRBV29-1 with TRBJ1-4; TRBD1 reflects the table's D call only, with no check against the DNA. Germline V CDR1 and CDR2: SQVTM, ANQGSEA. The CDR3 adds up to 14 amino acids, both ends counted. This CDR3 is CSVGAGGDGKNCFF.

The chain recombines TRBV6-4 with TRBJ2-5; maybe TRBD2 (6 bases). Deletions cut 3 bases from V and 7 bases from J, with 15 bases between. This CDR3 comprises 14 residues. Germline CDR1 reads MRHNA; CDR2 reads SNTAGT. The DNA of the CDR3 is TGTGCCAGCAGTGAAAGTGGGGGGAGCGGGACCCAGTACTTC. Residues: CASSESGGSGTQYF.

The chain links TRBV5-1 to TRBJ2-1; no firm D call. Germline V CDR1 and CDR2: SGHRS, YFSETQ. The CDR3 is 13 amino acids. Trimming left V 4 bases short and J 5 bases short, with 10 bases between. The CDR3 sequence is CASSPSPHNEQFF. In DNA form, the CDR3 reads TGCGCCAGCAGCCCTTCCCCCCACAATGAGCAGTTCTTC.

This clonotype was detected ten times or more. The chain joins TRBV5-5 to TRBJ1-1; possibly TRBD1 for D (6 bases). The V end was cut by 2 bases, the J end by 1 base, with 9 bases between. The CDR3 has 14 amino acids. Germline CDR1 reads SGHKS; CDR2 reads YYEKEE (reference sequence). The CDR3 coding sequence is TGTGCCAGCAGCTTTGCGGACAGGAACACTGAAGCTTTCTTT. It specifies CASSFADRNTEAFF.

This clonotype came up a few times. The rearrangement links TRBV7-2 to TRBJ1-2; D is uncertain. The ends were cut back, 5 bases at V and 8 bases at J, with 18 bases in the middle. CDR1 is SGHTA and CDR2 is FQGNSA in the germline V gene. The CDR3 has 14 residues. CDR3 bases: TGTGCCAGCAGCAGATCGATCGGGGTTAGAGGCTACACCTTC. It is translated as CASSRSIGVRGYTF.